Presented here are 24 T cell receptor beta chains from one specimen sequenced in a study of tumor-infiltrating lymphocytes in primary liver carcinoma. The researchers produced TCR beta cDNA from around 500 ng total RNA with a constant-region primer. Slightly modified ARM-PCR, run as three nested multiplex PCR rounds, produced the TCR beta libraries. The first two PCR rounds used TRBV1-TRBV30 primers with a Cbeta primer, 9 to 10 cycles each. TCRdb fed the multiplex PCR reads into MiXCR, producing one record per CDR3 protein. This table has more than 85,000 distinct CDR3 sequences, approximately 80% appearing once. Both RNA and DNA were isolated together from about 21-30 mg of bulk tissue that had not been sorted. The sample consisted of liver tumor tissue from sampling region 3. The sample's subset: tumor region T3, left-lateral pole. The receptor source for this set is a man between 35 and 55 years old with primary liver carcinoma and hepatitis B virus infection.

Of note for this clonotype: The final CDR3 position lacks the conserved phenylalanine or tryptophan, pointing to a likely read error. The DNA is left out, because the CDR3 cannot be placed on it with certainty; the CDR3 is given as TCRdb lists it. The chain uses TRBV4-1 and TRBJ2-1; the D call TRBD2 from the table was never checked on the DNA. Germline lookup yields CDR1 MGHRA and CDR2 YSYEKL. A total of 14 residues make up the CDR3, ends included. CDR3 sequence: CASSQDDKRDDRVI.

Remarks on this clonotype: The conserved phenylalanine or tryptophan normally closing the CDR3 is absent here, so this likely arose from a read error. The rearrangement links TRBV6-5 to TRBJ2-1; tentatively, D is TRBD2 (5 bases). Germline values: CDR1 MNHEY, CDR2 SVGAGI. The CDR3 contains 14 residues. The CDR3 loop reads CTSSRLTDYNEQFL. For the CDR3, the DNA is TGTACCAGCAGTCGACTAACGGATTACAATGAGCAGTTCCTC.

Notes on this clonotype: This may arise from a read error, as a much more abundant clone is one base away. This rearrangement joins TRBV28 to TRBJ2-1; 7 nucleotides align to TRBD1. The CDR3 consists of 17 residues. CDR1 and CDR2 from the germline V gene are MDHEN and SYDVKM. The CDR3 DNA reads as TGTGCCAGCAGTTCATGGGACAGAAGAAGCTCCTACAATGACCAGTTCTTC. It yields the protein CASSSWDRRSSYNDQFF.

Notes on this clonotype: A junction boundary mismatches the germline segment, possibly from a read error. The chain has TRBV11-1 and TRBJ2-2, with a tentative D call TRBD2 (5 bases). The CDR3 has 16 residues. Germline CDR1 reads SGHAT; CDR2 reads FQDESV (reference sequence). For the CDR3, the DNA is TGTGCCAGCAGCGACCCTAGCAGAGCTAGCACCTGGGAGCTGTTTTTT. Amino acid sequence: CASSDPSRASTWELFF.

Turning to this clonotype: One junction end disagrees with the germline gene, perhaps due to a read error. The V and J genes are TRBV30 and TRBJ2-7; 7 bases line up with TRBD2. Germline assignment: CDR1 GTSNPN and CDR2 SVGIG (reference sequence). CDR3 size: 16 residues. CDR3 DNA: TGTGCCTGGAGTACCCGGGGTAGAGGGAGGGTCTACGAGCAGTATTTC. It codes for CAWSTRGRGRVYEQYF.

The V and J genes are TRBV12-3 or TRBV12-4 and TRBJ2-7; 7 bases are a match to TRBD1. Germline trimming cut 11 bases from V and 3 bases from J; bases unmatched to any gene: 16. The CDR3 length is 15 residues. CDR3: CAFRHTQQGLYEQYF. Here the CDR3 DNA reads TGTGCCTTCAGACATACGCAACAGGGGCTCTACGAGCAGTACTTC.

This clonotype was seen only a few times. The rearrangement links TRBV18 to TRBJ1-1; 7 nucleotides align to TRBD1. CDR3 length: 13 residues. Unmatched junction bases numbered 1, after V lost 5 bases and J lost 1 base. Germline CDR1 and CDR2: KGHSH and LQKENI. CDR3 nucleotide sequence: TGTGCCAGCTCAGGACAGGCGAACACTGAAGCTTTCTTT. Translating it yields CASSGQANTEAFF.

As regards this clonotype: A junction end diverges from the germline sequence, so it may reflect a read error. The CDR3 loop reads CASNPGLTGTDTPYF. In DNA form, the CDR3 reads TGTGCCAGCAACCCAGGACTAACGGGTACAGATACGCCGTATTTT. The chain has TRBV6-5 and TRBJ2-3, with a tentative D call TRBD2 (6 bases). Germline lookup yields CDR1 MNHEY and CDR2 SVGAGI. The CDR3 consists of 15 residues.

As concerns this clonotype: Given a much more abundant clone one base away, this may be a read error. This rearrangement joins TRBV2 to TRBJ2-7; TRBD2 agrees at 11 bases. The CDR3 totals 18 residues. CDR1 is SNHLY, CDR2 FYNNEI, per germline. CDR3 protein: CASGERLAGGLSTYEQYF. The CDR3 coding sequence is TGTGCCAGCGGTGAGCGGCTAGCGGGAGGCCTATCTACCTACGAGCAGTACTTC.

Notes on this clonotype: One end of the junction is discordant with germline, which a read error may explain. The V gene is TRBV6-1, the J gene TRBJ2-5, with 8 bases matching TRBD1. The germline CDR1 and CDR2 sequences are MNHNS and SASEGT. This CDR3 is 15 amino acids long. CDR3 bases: TGTGCCAGCAGTTTCCAGACAGGGGATATGGTGACCAAGTACTTC. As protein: CASSFQTGDMVTKYF.

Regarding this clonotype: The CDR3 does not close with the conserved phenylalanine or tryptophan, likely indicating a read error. The CDR3 reads CATSMGGHMGISLSGANVLTV. CDR3 DNA sequence: TGTGCCACCAGCATGGGGGGACACATGGGCATTTCCCTCTCTGGGGCCAACGTCCTGACTGTC. The chain recombines TRBV11-2 with TRBJ2-6; D is possibly TRBD1 or TRBD2 (6 bases each). The CDR3 is made up of 21 amino acids. Germline V gene sequence: CDR1 SGHAT, CDR2 FQNNGV.

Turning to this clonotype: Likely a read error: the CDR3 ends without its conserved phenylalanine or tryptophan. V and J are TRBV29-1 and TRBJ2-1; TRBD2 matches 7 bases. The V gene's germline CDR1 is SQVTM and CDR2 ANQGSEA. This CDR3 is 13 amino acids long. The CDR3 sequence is CSVGGGVTNEQFL. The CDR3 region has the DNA TGCAGTGTTGGGGGGGGAGTCACCAATGAGCAGTTCTTA.

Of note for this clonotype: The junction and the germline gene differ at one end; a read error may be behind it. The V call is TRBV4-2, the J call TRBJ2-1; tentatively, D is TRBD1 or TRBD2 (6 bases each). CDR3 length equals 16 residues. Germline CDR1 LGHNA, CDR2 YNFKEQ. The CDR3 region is CASSQDGGGTNREQFF. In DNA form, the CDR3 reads TGTGCCAGCAGTCAAGATGGTGGCGGGACAAATAGGGAGCAGTTCTTC.

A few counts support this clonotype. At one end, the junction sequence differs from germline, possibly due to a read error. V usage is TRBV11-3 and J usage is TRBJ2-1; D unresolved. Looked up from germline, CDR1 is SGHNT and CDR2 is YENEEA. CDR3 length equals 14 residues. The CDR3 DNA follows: TGTGTCAGCAGCTTAAGCGTCTCGAATAATGAGCAGTTCTTC. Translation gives CVSSLSVSNNEQFF.

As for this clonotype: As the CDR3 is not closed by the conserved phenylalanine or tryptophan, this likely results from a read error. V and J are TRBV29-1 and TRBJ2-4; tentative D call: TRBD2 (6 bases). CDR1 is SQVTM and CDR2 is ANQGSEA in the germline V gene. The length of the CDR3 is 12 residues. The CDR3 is CSVIHGRGIQYS. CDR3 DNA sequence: TGTAGCGTAATTCACGGGCGGGGTATTCAGTACTCC.

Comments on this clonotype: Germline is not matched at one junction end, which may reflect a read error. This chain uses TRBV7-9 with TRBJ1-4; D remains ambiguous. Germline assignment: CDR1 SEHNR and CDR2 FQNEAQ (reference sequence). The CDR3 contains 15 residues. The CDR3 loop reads CACSSGGTLNEKLFF. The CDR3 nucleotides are TGTGCCTGCAGCTCGGGAGGTACGCTCAATGAAAAACTGTTTTTT.

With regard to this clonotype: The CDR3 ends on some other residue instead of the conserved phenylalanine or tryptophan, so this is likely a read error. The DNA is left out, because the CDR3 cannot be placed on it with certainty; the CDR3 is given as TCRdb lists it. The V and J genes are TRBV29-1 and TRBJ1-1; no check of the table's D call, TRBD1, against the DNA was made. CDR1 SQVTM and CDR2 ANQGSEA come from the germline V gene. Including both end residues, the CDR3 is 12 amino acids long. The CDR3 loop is CSVSQGKAEAFL.

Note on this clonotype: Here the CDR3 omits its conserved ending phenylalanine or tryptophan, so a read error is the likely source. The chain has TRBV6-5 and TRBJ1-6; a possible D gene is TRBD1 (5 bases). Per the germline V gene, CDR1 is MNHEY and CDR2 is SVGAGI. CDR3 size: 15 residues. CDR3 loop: CASSSGQAYNSSLHY. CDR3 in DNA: TGTGCCAGCAGTTCCGGACAAGCTTATAATTCATCCCTCCACTAT.

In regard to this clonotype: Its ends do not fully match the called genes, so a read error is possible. DNA for the CDR3: TGTGCCAGCGTGGGAGAGGGCCACGAACAGTACTTC. Translation gives CASVGEGHEQYF. The rearrangement links TRBV28 to TRBJ2-7; the D gene is possibly TRBD2 (5 bases). Germline V gives CDR1 MDHEN, CDR2 SYDVKM. The length of the CDR3 is 12 residues.

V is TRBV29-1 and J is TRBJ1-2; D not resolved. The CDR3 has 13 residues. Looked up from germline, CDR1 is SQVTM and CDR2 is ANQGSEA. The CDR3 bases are TGCAACGTAGAATTAGCCGGCTTCTATGGCTACACCTTC. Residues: CNVELAGFYGYTF.

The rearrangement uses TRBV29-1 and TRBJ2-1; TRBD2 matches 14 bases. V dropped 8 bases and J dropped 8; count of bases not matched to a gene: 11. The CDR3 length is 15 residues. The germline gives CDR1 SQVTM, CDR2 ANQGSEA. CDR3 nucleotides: TGCAGCATGAGTGGGACTAGCGGGGGAGGCGATGAGCAGTTCTTC. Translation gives CSMSGTSGGGDEQFF.

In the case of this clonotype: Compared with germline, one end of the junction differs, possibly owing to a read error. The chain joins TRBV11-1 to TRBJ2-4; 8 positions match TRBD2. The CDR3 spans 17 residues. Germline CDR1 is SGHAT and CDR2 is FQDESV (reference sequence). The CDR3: CAGSFPGTRGTNIIQYF. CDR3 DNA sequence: TGTGCCGGCAGCTTTCCCGGGACTAGGGGGACCAATATCATTCAGTACTTC.

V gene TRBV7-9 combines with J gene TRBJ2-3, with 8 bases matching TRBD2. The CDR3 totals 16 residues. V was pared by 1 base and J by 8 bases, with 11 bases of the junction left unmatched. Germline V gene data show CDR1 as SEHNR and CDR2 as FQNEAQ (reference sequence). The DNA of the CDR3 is TGTGCCAGCAGCTTAGGATCGGCGGGAGGAGGAAGTACGCAGTATTTT. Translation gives CASSLGSAGGGSTQYF.

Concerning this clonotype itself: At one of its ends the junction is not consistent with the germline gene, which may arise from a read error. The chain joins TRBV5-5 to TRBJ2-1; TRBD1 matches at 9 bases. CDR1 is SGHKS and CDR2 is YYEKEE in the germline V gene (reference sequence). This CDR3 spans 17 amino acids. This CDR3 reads CVSSLHVDRGLGNEQYF. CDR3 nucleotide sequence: TGTGTCAGCAGCTTACACGTGGACAGGGGCCTTGGTAATGAGCAGTATTTC.